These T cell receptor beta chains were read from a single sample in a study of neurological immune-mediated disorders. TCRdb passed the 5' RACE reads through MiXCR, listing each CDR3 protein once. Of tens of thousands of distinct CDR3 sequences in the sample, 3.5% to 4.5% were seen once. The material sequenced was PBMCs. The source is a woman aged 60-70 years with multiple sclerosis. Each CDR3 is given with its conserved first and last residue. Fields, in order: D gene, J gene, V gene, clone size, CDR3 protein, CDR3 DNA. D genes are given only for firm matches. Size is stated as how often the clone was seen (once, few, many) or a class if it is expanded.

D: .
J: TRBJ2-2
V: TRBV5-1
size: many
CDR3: CASSLEGQALATGELFF
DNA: TGCGCCAGCAGCTTGGAAGGGCAGGCCCTGGCCACCGGGGAGCTGTTTTTT

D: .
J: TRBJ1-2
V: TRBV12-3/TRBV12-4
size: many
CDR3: CASTLVGGGEDGYTF
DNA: TGTGCCAGCACCTTAGTCGGGGGGGGTGAGGATGGCTACACCTTC

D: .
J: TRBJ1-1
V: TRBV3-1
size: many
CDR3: CASSHPLRGNTEAFF
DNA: TGTGCCAGCAGCCACCCCCTGCGGGGGAACACTGAAGCTTTCTTT

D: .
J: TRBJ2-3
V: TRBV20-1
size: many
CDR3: CSAPARQGQDTQYF
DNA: TGCAGTGCCCCGGCGCGGCAGGGGCAAGATACGCAGTATTTT

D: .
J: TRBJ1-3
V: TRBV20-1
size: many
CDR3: CSASRPYSGNTIYF
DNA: TGCAGTGCCAGCAGACCCTACTCTGGAAACACCATATATTTT

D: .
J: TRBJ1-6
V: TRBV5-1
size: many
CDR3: CASSLEFGSYNSPLHF
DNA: TGCGCCAGCAGCTTGGAGTTTGGTTCCTATAATTCACCCCTCCACTTT

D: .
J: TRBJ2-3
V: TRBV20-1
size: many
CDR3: CSARDLQVAPTDTQYF
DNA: TGCAGTGCTAGAGATTTACAGGTGGCCCCCACAGATACGCAGTATTTT

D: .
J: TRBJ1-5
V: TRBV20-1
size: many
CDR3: CSARFDRPLGGNQPQHF
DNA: TGCAGTGCTAGATTTGATAGGCCCTTGGGGGGCAATCAGCCCCAGCATTTT

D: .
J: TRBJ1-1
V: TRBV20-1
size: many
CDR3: CSALWEHEAFF
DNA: TGCAGTGCTCTCTGGGAGCATGAAGCTTTCTTT

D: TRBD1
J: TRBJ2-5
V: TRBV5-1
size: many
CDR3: CASSLGTGVRETQYF
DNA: TGCGCCAGCAGCTTGGGGACAGGGGTAAGAGAGACCCAGTACTTC

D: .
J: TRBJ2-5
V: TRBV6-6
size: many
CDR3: CASSLQKETQYF
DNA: TGTGCCAGCAGTCTGCAAAAAGAGACCCAGTACTTC

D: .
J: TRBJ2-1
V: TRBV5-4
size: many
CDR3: CASSIQDQSYNEQFF
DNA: TGTGCCAGCAGTATTCAGGATCAATCCTACAATGAGCAGTTCTTC

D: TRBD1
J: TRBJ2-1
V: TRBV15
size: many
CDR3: CATSRDPDRVVHEQFF
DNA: TGTGCCACCAGCAGAGATCCGGACAGGGTGGTCCATGAGCAGTTCTTC

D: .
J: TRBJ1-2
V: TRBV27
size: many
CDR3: CASRASSSYGYTF
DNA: TGTGCCAGCAGAGCCTCGAGCAGCTATGGCTACACCTTC

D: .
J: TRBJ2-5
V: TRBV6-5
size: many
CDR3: CASTTNAGAQETQYF
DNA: TGTGCCAGCACCACTAACGCAGGGGCGCAAGAGACCCAGTACTTC

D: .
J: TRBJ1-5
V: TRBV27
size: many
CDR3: CASRSDISNQPQHF
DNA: TGTGCCAGCAGATCCGACATTAGCAATCAGCCCCAGCATTTT

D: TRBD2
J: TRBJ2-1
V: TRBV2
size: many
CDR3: CASSDGLADRQFF
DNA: TGTGCCAGCAGTGATGGTCTAGCGGACCGGCAGTTCTTC